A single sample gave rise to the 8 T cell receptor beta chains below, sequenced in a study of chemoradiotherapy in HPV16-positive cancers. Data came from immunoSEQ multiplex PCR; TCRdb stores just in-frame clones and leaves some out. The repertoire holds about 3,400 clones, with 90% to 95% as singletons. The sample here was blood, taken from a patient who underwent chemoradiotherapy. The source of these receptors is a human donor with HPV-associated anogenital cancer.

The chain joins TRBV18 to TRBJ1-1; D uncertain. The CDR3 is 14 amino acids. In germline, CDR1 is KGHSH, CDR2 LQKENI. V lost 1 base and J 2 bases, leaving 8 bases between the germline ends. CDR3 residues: CASSPLKDNTEAFF. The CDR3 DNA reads TGTGCCAGCTCACCACTCAAAGATAACACTGAAGCTTTCTTT.

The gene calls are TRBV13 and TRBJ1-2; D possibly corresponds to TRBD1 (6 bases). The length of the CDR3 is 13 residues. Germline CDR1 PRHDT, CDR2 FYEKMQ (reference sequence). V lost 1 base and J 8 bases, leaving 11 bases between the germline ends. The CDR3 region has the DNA TGTGCCAGCAGCTTAGACCGGGGACACGGCTACACCTTC. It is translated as CASSLDRGHGYTF.

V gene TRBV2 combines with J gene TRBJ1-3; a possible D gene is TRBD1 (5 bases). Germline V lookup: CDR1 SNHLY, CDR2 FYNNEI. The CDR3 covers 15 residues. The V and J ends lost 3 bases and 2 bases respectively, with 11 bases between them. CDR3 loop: CASSDGTSAGNTIYF. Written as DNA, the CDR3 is TGTGCCAGCAGTGACGGGACCTCGGCTGGAAACACCATATATTTT.

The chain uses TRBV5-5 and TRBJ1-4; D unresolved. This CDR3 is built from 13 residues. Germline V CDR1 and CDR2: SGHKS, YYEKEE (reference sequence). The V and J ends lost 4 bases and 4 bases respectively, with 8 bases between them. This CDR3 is CASSQDLNEKLFF. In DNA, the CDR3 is TGTGCCAGCAGCCAAGACCTTAATGAAAAACTGTTTTTT.

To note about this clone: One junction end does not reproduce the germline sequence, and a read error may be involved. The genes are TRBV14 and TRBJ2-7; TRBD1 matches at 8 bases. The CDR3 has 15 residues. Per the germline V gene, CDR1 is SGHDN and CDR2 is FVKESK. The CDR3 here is CASSQDQGTGVLRDF. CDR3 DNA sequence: TGTGCCAGCAGCCAAGACCAGGGGACAGGAGTTCTCAGGGACTTC.

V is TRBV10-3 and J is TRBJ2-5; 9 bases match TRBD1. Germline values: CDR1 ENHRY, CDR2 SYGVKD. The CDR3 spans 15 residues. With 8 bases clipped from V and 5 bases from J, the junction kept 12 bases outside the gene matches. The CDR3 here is CAIGRTGGGGETQYF. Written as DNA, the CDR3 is TGTGCCATCGGAAGAACAGGGGGCGGAGGGGAGACCCAGTACTTC.

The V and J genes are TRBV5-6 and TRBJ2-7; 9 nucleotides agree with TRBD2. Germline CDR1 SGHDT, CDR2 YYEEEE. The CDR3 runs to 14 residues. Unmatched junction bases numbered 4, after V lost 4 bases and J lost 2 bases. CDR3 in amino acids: CASSEGLAPYEQYF. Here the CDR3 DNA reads TGTGCCAGCAGCGAGGGACTAGCCCCCTACGAGCAGTACTTC.

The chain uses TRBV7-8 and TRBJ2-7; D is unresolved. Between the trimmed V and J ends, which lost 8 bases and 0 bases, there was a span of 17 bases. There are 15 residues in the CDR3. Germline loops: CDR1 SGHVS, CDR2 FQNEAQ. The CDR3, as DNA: TGTGCCAGCCGACTCAGCTCGGTTTCCTCCTACGAGCAGTACTTC. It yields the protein CASRLSSVSSYEQYF.